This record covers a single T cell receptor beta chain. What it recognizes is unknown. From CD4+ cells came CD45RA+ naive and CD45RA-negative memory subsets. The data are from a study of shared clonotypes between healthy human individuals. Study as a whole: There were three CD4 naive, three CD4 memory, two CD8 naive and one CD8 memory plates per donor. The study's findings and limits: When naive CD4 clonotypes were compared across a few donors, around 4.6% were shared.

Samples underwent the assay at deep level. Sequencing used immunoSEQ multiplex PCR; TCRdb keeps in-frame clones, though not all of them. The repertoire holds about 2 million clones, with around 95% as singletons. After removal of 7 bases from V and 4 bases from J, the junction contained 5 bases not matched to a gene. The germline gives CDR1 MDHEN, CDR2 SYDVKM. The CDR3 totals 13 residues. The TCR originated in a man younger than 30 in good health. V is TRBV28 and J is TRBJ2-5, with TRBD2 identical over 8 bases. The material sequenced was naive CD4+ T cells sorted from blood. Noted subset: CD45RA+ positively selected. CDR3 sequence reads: CASTRLALETQYF. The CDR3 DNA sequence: TGTGCCAGCACAAGACTAGCGCTAGAGACCCAGTACTTC.